A single sample gave rise to the 13 T cell receptor beta chains below, sequenced in a study of blood T cell repertoires in COVID-19 (dated by TCRdb to about 2020). Library generation was performed with the immunoSEQ multiplex PCR assay. In its TCRdb copy, this immuneACCESS table keeps in-frame sequences only and misses some clones. Where compared with another copy, unresolved V genes explain less than half of these, and the others have no known cause. This sample holds around 97,000 clones; 84% were observed only once. Jointly, the top ten make up approximately 13% of the sample. Source material: peripheral blood. The receptors stem from a human donor in a cohort sampled during active or convalescent COVID-19.

The V call is TRBV28, the J call TRBJ2-7, with 9 bases fitting TRBD1. V shed 5 bases and J 7 bases; nucleotides not matched to a gene: 9. Looked up from germline, CDR1 is MDHEN and CDR2 is SYDVKM. This CDR3 is built from 14 residues. The CDR3 DNA follows: TGTGCCAGCAGTCCACAACAGGGGGCGGGGGAGCAGTACTTC. It translates to CASSPQQGAGEQYF.

The chain links TRBV6-6 to TRBJ2-7; no clear D gene. The CDR3 length is 12 residues. With 6 bases removed from V and 6 bases from J, the gap between germline ends came to 12 bases. CDR1 and CDR2 (germline): MNHNY, SVGAGI (reference sequence). The CDR3 loop reads CASSPDISEQYF. Written as DNA, the CDR3 is TGTGCCAGCAGCCCTGACATCAGCGAGCAGTACTTC.

The chain employs TRBV4-3 and TRBJ2-1; weak D call: TRBD2 (5 bases). Trimming took 4 bases from V and 0 from J, leaving 10 bases between them. This CDR3 is built from 15 residues. Germline CDR1 is LGHNA and CDR2 is YSLEER. CDR3 amino acids: CASSLERNSYNEQFF. The DNA for the CDR3 is TGCGCCAGCAGCCTTGAGCGGAACTCCTACAATGAGCAGTTCTTC.

The chain links TRBV29-1 to TRBJ1-5, with D maybe TRBD1 (6 bases). The V and J ends lost 7 bases and 1 base respectively, with 8 bases between them. CDR3 length equals 12 residues. Germline lookup yields CDR1 SQVTM and CDR2 ANQGSEA. In DNA form, the CDR3 reads TGCAGCGCCGGACAGAGCAATCAGCCCCAGCATTTT. Translated, it gives CSAGQSNQPQHF. The full variable domain, with the rest looked up from reference TRBV29-1 and TRBJ1-5, is SAVISQKPSRDICQRGTSLTIQCQVDSQVTMMFWYRQQPGQSLTLIATANQGSEATYESGFVIDKFPISRPNLTFSTLTVSNMSPEDSSIYLCSAGQSNQPQHFGDGTRLSIL.

The chain has TRBV19 and TRBJ2-3, with 9 bases matching TRBD2. Trimming removed 7 bases from V and 3 bases from J; junction bases left unmatched: 5. Germline CDR1 reads LNHDA; CDR2 reads SQIVND (reference sequence). The CDR3 is 14 amino acids. In nucleotides, the CDR3 is TGTGCCAGTAAGAGGAGCGGGGGGACAGATACGCAGTATTTT. Translation: CASKRSGGTDTQYF.

This chain connects TRBV6-5 to TRBJ1-1; 8 positions match TRBD1. The germline V gene encodes CDR1 MNHEY and CDR2 SVGAGI. There are 13 residues in the CDR3. V lost 5 bases, J lost 5 bases, and 4 bases stayed unmatched. The CDR3 DNA sequence: TGTGCCAGCAGTACCGACAGGGGTACTGAAGCTTTCTTT. Protein sequence: CASSTDRGTEAFF.

The V gene is TRBV30, the J gene TRBJ1-5, with D hard to call. This CDR3 has 14 amino acids. CDR1 is GTSNPN and CDR2 is SVGIG in the germline V gene (reference sequence). Trimming shortened V by 0 bases and J by 4 bases, and 10 bases separated the two germline ends. In DNA form, the CDR3 reads TGTGCCTGGAGTGTAGGACGGAGGAATCAGCCCCAGCATTTT. Its protein is CAWSVGRRNQPQHF.

This chain connects TRBV5-4 to TRBJ2-1; 9 positions match TRBD2. V was pared by 2 bases and J by 6 bases, with 3 bases of the junction left unmatched. The CDR3 is made up of 14 amino acids. Looked up from germline, CDR1 is SGHNT and CDR2 is YYREEE (reference sequence). DNA for the CDR3: TGTGCCAGCAGCTTCGGCGGGGGGGCCAATGAGCAGTTCTTC. Encoded protein: CASSFGGGANEQFF.

This chain joins TRBV19 and TRBJ2-1; TRBD1 might be the D (6 bases). CDR3 length: 15 residues. Germline V gives CDR1 LNHDA, CDR2 SQIVND (reference sequence). V lost 4 bases to trimming and J lost 3 bases, with 13 bases between them. CDR3 sequence (DNA): TGTGCCAGTAGTACCGGACAGACAGACTACAATGAGCAGTTCTTC. Its protein is CASSTGQTDYNEQFF.

The chain employs TRBV9 and TRBJ1-5, with TRBD1 matching over 8 bases. The J segment lost 0 bases and the V segment lost 6 bases, leaving 14 bases of the junction unmatched. The CDR3 runs to 18 residues. Germline V gives CDR1 SGDLS, CDR2 YYNGEE. The CDR3 bases are TGTGCCAGCACCCGATCTTGGACAGGGATTAGTAGCAATCAGCCCCAGCATTTT. It codes for CASTRSWTGISSNQPQHF.

The rearrangement links TRBV5-4 to TRBJ1-2; perhaps TRBD1 as D (6 bases). The CDR3 totals 14 residues. V dropped 4 bases and J dropped 2 bases, with 12 bases sitting between them. Germline values: CDR1 SGHNT, CDR2 YYREEE (reference sequence). CDR3 in amino acids: CASSPGQNNYGYTF. CDR3 DNA sequence: TGTGCCAGCAGCCCTGGACAGAACAACTATGGCTACACCTTC.

V usage is TRBV6-5 and J usage is TRBJ2-3; 9 bases match TRBD1. Germline CDR1 and CDR2: MNHEY and SVGAGI. CDR3 size: 15 residues. The J segment lost 1 base and the V segment lost 5 bases, leaving 4 bases of the junction unmatched. Written as DNA, the CDR3 is TGTGCCAGCAGTCCACAGGGGGCGCGCACAGATACGCAGTATTTT. Its translation: CASSPQGARTDTQYF.

This chain joins TRBV3-1 (or the pseudogene TRBV3-2) and TRBJ1-5; D perhaps matches TRBD1 (5 bases). V was shortened by 1 base and J by 8 bases, with 12 bases between the two germline ends. The CDR3 length is 14 residues. Per germline, CDR1 LGHDT and CDR2 YNNKEL (reference sequence). CDR3 loop: CASSQGAREEPQHF. The CDR3 DNA reads as TGTGCCAGCAGCCAAGGGGCCAGGGAGGAGCCCCAGCATTTT.